This T cell receptor beta chain is drawn from a study of cytomegalovirus exposure and HLA in healthy donors. Clones were sequenced by immunoSEQ multiplex PCR, and TCRdb holds only the in-frame ones, with some missing. This sample has over 200,000 clones, with approximately 82% found just once. The V and J ends lost 5 bases and 0 bases respectively, with 23 bases between them. The CDR3 is 19 residues long. Germline V gives CDR1 MGHRA, CDR2 YSYEKL. The study's findings and limits: The tendency of first-cohort TCR clusters to co-occur in the 120 validation repertoires was identified by a subsequent analysis.

Comment on this clone: Antigen: not known.

V is TRBV4-1 and J is TRBJ2-4; the D call may be TRBD1 or TRBD2 (5 bases each). The TCR sequence derives from a woman between 18 and 30 years old in good health and CMV-seronegative. The sample was PBMCs. This CDR3 is CASSAPGARKILAKNIQYF. CDR3 coding DNA: TGCGCCAGCAGCGCCCCCGGGGCTCGAAAAATTCTAGCCAAAAACATTCAGTACTTC.